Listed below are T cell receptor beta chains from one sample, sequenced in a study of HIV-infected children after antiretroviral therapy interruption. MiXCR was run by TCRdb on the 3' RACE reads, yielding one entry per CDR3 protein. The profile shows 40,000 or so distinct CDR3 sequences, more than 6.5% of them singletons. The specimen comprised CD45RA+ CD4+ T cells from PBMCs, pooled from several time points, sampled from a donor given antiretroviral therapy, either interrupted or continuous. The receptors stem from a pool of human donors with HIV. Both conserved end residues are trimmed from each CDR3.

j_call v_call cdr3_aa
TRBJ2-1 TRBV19 ASTPPGATYNEQF
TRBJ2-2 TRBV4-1 ASSQTPGLAPGELF
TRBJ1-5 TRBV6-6 ASSPDPGQGNQPQH
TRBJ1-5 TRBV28 ASSDRDSNQPQH
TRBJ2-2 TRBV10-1 ASSESWTRGVGELF
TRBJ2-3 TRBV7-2 ASSPRQSTDTQY
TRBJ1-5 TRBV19 ASSIQGRVYQPQH
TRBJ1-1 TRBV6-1 ASSTARETEAF
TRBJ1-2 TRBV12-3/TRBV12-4 ASSSGTDPNYGYT
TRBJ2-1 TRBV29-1 SVVLWGNEQF
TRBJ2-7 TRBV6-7 ASSYRSPGSANTYEQY